This passage covers 16 T cell receptor beta chains from one sample sequenced in a study of CD8 T cells in ankylosing spondylitis. Points from the study as a whole: Blood from ankylosing spondylitis patients appeared to carry a characteristic roughly eight-variant TCR beta motif.

Using its own MiXCR run on the 5' RACE reads, TCRdb lists one record per CDR3 protein. The table lists 450,000 to 550,000 distinct CDR3 sequences, about 5.7% of them singletons. Their recognized antigens are unknown. Sequencing was performed on blood, either unsorted or a sorted T cell fraction (not recorded which). These receptor sequences come from a male donor with ankylosing spondylitis.

This clonotype was found a few times. The gene calls are TRBV27 and TRBJ2-3, with 9 bases lining up with TRBD1. Losses at the gene ends were 2 bases for V and 4 bases for J; bases not matched to a gene: 7. The CDR3 loop spans 16 amino acids. The germline V gene encodes CDR1 MNHEY and CDR2 SMNVEV (reference sequence). The CDR3 DNA reads TGTGCCAGCAGTTTAATCTTGGGGACAGGGCCAGATACGCAGTATTTT. Protein sequence: CASSLILGTGPDTQYF.

This clonotype was detected ten times or more. The CDR3 is CASSHTRRAETGSRTEAFF. The CDR3 DNA follows: TGTGCCAGCAGCCATACCCGAAGGGCGGAGACAGGATCGAGGACTGAAGCTTTCTTT. The chain couples TRBV11-1 to TRBJ1-1; the D gene is possibly TRBD1 (6 bases). CDR3 length: 19 amino acids. CDR1 is SGHAT, CDR2 FQDESV, per germline (reference sequence). V lost 5 bases and J lost 5, with 30 bases in between.

This clonotype was seen at least ten times. The rearrangement links TRBV5-1 to TRBJ2-3; D might be TRBD1 (5 bases). The ends were cut back, 4 bases at V and 1 base at J, with 19 bases in the middle. The germline V gene encodes CDR1 SGHRS and CDR2 YFSETQ. The CDR3 is made up of 17 amino acids. The CDR3 reads CASSTPGGAIRTDTQYF. As DNA, the CDR3 is TGCGCCAGCAGCACCCCCGGTGGGGCTATACGCACAGATACGCAGTATTTT.

This clonotype came up many times. The chain recombines TRBV3-1 with TRBJ2-7; TRBD2 is a possible D gene (6 bases). V was shortened by 3 bases and J by 2 bases, with 8 bases between the two germline ends. Germline V gene sequence: CDR1 LGHDT, CDR2 YNNKEL (reference sequence). This CDR3 comprises 13 residues. CDR3 residues: CASSQWGAYEQYF. Written as DNA, the CDR3 is TGTGCCAGCAGCCAGTGGGGGGCCTACGAGCAGTACTTC.

This clonotype was counted at least ten times. The V gene is TRBV15, the J gene TRBJ2-6; D gene ambiguous. The germline CDR1 and CDR2 sequences are LNHNV and YYDKDF (reference sequence). Trimming stripped 5 bases from V and 0 bases from J, with 8 bases between. The CDR3 runs 15 residues. In DNA form, the CDR3 reads TGTGCCACCAGCTCGGAAATCTCTGGGGCCAACGTCCTGACTTTC. It yields the protein CATSSEISGANVLTF.

The chain is built from TRBV3-1 and TRBJ2-1, with 11 bases aligning to TRBD2. Trimming cost V 6 bases and J 0 bases; bases outside gene matches: 16. Germline V gene data show CDR1 as LGHDT and CDR2 as YNNKEL (reference sequence). The CDR3 loop spans 20 amino acids. CDR3 sequence reads: CASSRPGQRTSGRSYNEQFF. CDR3 bases: TGTGCCAGCAGTCGTCCGGGACAGAGGACTAGCGGGCGCTCCTACAATGAGCAGTTCTTC.

The genes are TRBV4-3 and TRBJ2-7, with D perhaps TRBD1 or TRBD2 (7 bases each). V lost 0 bases to trimming and J lost 3 bases, with 18 bases between them. The CDR3 runs 17 residues. CDR1 and CDR2 (germline): LGHNA, YSLEER. This CDR3 is CASSQDWGAGGDYEQYF. CDR3 coding DNA: TGCGCCAGCAGCCAAGATTGGGGCGCAGGGGGGGACTACGAGCAGTACTTC.

This clonotype was counted many times. The rearrangement links TRBV5-6 to TRBJ2-2; D uncertain. Per germline, CDR1 SGHDT and CDR2 YYEEEE. V dropped 0 bases and J dropped 6 bases, with 9 bases sitting between them. This CDR3 contains 14 residues. CDR3 in DNA: TGTGCCAGCAGCTTGGGACTGATCGCCGGGGAGCTGTTTTTT. This translates into CASSLGLIAGELFF. Full variable domain (outside the CDR3, taken from reference TRBV5-6 and TRBJ2-2): DAGVTQSPTHLIKTRGQQVTLRCSPKSGHDTVSWYQQALGQGPQFIFQYYEEEERQRGNFPDRFSGHQFPNYSSELNVNALLLGDSALYLCASSLGLIAGELFFGEGSRLTVL.

Ten or more counts support this clonotype. This chain links TRBV7-2 with TRBJ2-7; TRBD2 agrees at 7 bases. CDR3 length equals 17 residues. Losses at the gene ends were 3 bases for V and 6 bases for J; bases not matched to a gene: 17. Germline V gene lookup returns CDR1 SGHTA and CDR2 FQGNSA. In nucleotides, the CDR3 is TGTGCCAGCAGCTTGCTTTCCCAGGTTGAGGGCGGGGGCGAGCAGTACTTC. Protein: CASSLLSQVEGGGEQYF.

This clonotype was detected ten times or more. The V gene is TRBV7-2, the J gene TRBJ1-5; 7 bases match TRBD1. CDR1 and CDR2 (germline): SGHTA, FQGNSA. V dropped 5 bases and J dropped 4; count of bases not matched to a gene: 8. CDR3 size: 15 residues. CDR3 in DNA: TGTGCCAGCAGCCCTCAGACAGGGTGGAATCAGCCCCAGCATTTT. This encodes CASSPQTGWNQPQHF.

There are many counts of this clonotype. The chain combines TRBV20-1 with TRBJ2-4; TRBD2 aligns across 10 bases. This CDR3 is built from 14 residues. V dropped 0 bases and J dropped 7; count of bases not matched to a gene: 3. Germline CDR1 DFQATT, CDR2 SNEGSKA (reference sequence). CDR3 DNA: TGCAGTGCTAGAGATCTAGCGGGGGTGAACATTCAGTACTTC. This translates into CSARDLAGVNIQYF.

The sample holds many counts of this clonotype. The chain links TRBV3-1 to TRBJ1-1, with TRBD1 matching over 7 bases. J was trimmed by 0 bases and V by 10 bases; bases with no gene match: 5. The germline gives CDR1 LGHDT, CDR2 YNNKEL (reference sequence). The CDR3 is made up of 13 amino acids. The CDR3 DNA sequence: TGTGCCACGGGACAGTATCTGAACACTGAAGCTTTCTTT. This translates into CATGQYLNTEAFF.

This clonotype was detected many times. The chain couples TRBV29-1 to TRBJ1-1; D is unresolved. V lost 4 bases, J lost 11 bases, and 11 bases lay in between. Germline V CDR1 and CDR2: SQVTM, ANQGSEA. The CDR3 consists of 10 residues. CDR3: CSVVLEGAFF. CDR3 bases: TGCAGCGTTGTACTCGAAGGGGCTTTCTTT. The variable domain in full, completed from reference TRBV29-1 and TRBJ1-1, reads SAVISQKPSRDICQRGTSLTIQCQVDSQVTMMFWYRQQPGQSLTLIATANQGSEATYESGFVIDKFPISRPNLTFSTLTVSNMSPEDSSIYLCSVVLEGAFFGQGTRLTVV.

This clonotype was observed at least ten times. The V gene is TRBV20-1, the J gene TRBJ1-1; weak D call: TRBD1 (5 bases). This CDR3 contains 12 residues. Germline CDR1 DFQATT, CDR2 SNEGSKA (reference sequence). The V gene lost 2 bases and the J gene lost 4 bases, with 8 bases spanning the gap. DNA for the CDR3: TGCAGTGCTAGAAGTGGGGCCACTGAAGCTTTCTTT. Protein: CSARSGATEAFF.

In its sample, this clonotype was seen many times. V gene TRBV30 combines with J gene TRBJ2-1, with a possible D match to TRBD2 (5 bases). There are 11 residues in the CDR3. In germline, CDR1 is GTSNPN, CDR2 SVGIG (reference sequence). DNA of the CDR3: TGTTCCAGCGGAGATTACAATGAGCAGTTCTTC. Encoded protein: CSSGDYNEQFF.

This clonotype was counted many times. This chain links TRBV4-1 with TRBJ2-7; D is possibly TRBD2 (6 bases). The CDR3 length is 15 residues. In germline, CDR1 is MGHRA, CDR2 YSYEKL. Trimming pared 2 bases from V and 3 bases from J, leaving 14 bases between. The CDR3 is CASSQWSGDLYEQYF. CDR3 in DNA: TGCGCCAGCAGCCAATGGTCGGGAGATCTCTACGAGCAGTACTTC.